The 29 T cell receptor beta chains given below trace back to one sample, sequenced in a study of blood T cell repertoires in COVID-19. This table comes from immunoSEQ multiplex PCR, and its TCRdb copy is limited to in-frame clones, with some not included. The data contain about 220,000 clones, around four fifths of them singletons. The sample was peripheral blood. These receptors all stem from a man aged 30 to 39 with active or convalescent COVID-19.

V gene TRBV4-3 combines with J gene TRBJ2-7; D remains ambiguous. Trimming took off 0 bases at V and 2 bases at J, with 11 bases between the two ends. Looked up from germline, CDR1 is LGHNA and CDR2 is YSLEER. This CDR3 spans 15 amino acids. CDR3 in amino acids: CASSQDRFSPYEQYF. CDR3 bases: TGCGCCAGCAGCCAAGATCGTTTTAGCCCCTACGAGCAGTACTTC.

This chain links TRBV6-1 with TRBJ1-1; 7 bases are a match to TRBD1. Germline V gene lookup returns CDR1 MNHNS and CDR2 SASEGT. This CDR3 is built from 15 residues. J gave up 4 bases and V 1 base, and 6 bases lay outside the gene matches. CDR3 loop: CASSEGRGLGTEAFF. The CDR3 DNA reads TGTGCCAGCAGTGAAGGGAGGGGGCTGGGCACTGAAGCTTTCTTT.

The chain couples TRBV5-1 to TRBJ2-7; D is undetermined. The ends were cut back, 1 base at V and 3 bases at J, with 5 bases in the middle. The CDR3 covers 12 residues. CDR1 is SGHRS and CDR2 is YFSETQ in the germline V gene. In nucleotides, the CDR3 is TGCGCCAGCAGCTTGCCCAGCTACGAGCAGTACTTC. Translating gives CASSLPSYEQYF.

This clone was recorded once. J is TRBJ1-3 and V is TRBV4-1; D perhaps matches TRBD1 (5 bases). Trimming removed 1 base at V and 2 bases at J, with 12 bases between. Per the germline V gene, CDR1 is MGHRA and CDR2 is YSYEKL. CDR3 length: 16 residues. CDR3 nucleotide sequence: TGCGCCAGCAGCCAAGGCGGAGGGGTGGCTGGAAACACCATATATTTT. This gives the protein CASSQGGGVAGNTIYF.

The chain uses TRBV7-8 and TRBJ2-7; 8 bases fit TRBD2. The CDR3 contains 13 residues. Germline V lookup: CDR1 SGHVS, CDR2 FQNEAQ. With V trimmed by 5 bases and J by 2 bases, 2 bases remained unmatched. The CDR3 DNA reads TGTGCCAGCAGCCGGGGACTAGCCTACGAGCAGTACTTC. Its translation: CASSRGLAYEQYF.

The rearrangement joins TRBV15 to TRBJ2-5; TRBD2 matches at 7 bases. V gave up 1 base and J gave up 1 base; unmatched junction bases: 3. The CDR3 totals 15 residues. Germline CDR1 reads LNHNV; CDR2 reads YYDKDF (reference sequence). This CDR3 reads CATSRVVAGQETQYF. The CDR3 nucleotides read TGTGCCACCAGCAGAGTTGTAGCGGGCCAAGAGACCCAGTACTTC. The variable domain in full, with the rest retrieved from reference TRBV15 and TRBJ2-5, is DAMVIQNPRYQVTQFGKPVTLSCSQTLNHNVMYWYQQKSSQAPKLLFHYYDKDFNNEADTPDNFQSRRPNTSFCFLDIRSPGLGDTAMYLCATSRVVAGQETQYFGPGTRLLVL.

The chain uses TRBV7-9 and TRBJ2-5; 12 bases line up with TRBD1. Germline trimming cut 6 bases from V and 4 bases from J; bases unmatched to any gene: 3. The CDR3 totals 14 residues. Looked up from germline, CDR1 is SEHNR and CDR2 is FQNEAQ (reference sequence). CDR3 in amino acids: CASRGQGALETQYF. The CDR3 DNA reads as TGTGCCAGCAGGGGACAGGGGGCATTAGAGACCCAGTACTTC.

This chain links TRBV6-5 with TRBJ1-2; the match to TRBD1 covers 8 bases. Germline V CDR1 and CDR2: MNHEY, SVGAGI. The CDR3 consists of 13 residues. The J segment lost 7 bases and the V segment lost 7 bases, leaving 8 bases of the junction unmatched. The CDR3 here is CASITQGEGGYTF. The CDR3 nucleotides are TGTGCCAGCATCACACAGGGGGAGGGTGGCTACACCTTC.

This clone has only one observation. The chain has TRBV6-2 or TRBV6-3 and TRBJ2-3, with D perhaps matching TRBD2 (5 bases). Germline V gives CDR1 MNHEY, CDR2 SVGEGT. V lost 4 bases and J 9 bases, leaving 11 bases between the germline ends. The CDR3 contains 12 residues. In DNA form, the CDR3 reads TGTGCCAGCAGTTCCACTAGTCAGACGCAGTATTTT. Its protein product is CASSSTSQTQYF.

The V gene is TRBV3-1 (or the pseudogene TRBV3-2), the J gene TRBJ2-4; 9 nucleotides agree with TRBD1. The CDR3 length is 17 residues. The ends lost 2 bases at V and 6 bases at J; junction bases unmatched: 11. Germline assignment: CDR1 LGHDT and CDR2 YNNKEL (reference sequence). The CDR3 sequence: CASSQTPTGGLGNIQYF. The CDR3 bases are TGTGCCAGCAGCCAAACCCCGACAGGGGGATTGGGAAACATTCAGTACTTC.

V is TRBV6-4 and J is TRBJ1-5; no clear D gene. Trimming cost V 4 bases and J 2 bases, with 6 bases left between them. Germline assignment: CDR1 MRHNA and CDR2 SNTAGT. CDR3 length equals 13 residues. CDR3 loop: CASSVEGNQPQHF. The CDR3 DNA follows: TGTGCCAGCAGTGTGGAGGGCAATCAGCCCCAGCATTTT.

This clone was counted a single time. This chain uses TRBV18 with TRBJ1-2, with 8 positions matching TRBD1. Germline trimming cut 3 bases from V and 8 bases from J; bases unmatched to any gene: 14. Germline V lookup: CDR1 KGHSH, CDR2 LQKENI. This CDR3 is built from 16 residues. CDR3 residues: CASSPYTTSDRVGYTF. DNA for the CDR3: TGTGCCAGCTCACCTTACACAACATCGGACAGGGTGGGCTACACCTTC.

The chain carries TRBV21-1 and TRBJ1-2; the table's D call, TRBD1, was not checked against the DNA. TRBV21-1 is marked as a pseudogene. The CDR3 spans 19 residues. The CDR3 DNA is TGTGCCAGCAGCAAATCTGGGACAGGGGCTCAGCCGGGTCACTATGGCTACACCTTC. Its translation: CASSKSGTGAQPGHYGYTF.

This clone was detected only a few times. V is TRBV11-2 and J is TRBJ2-7, with D uncertain. V was shortened by 5 bases and J by 7 bases, with 15 bases between the two germline ends. This CDR3 has 13 residues. Germline V gene sequence: CDR1 SGHAT, CDR2 FQNNGV. CDR3 DNA sequence: TGTGCCAGCAGCCCCTATCTACGAAAGGAGCAGTACTTC. Translated: CASSPYLRKEQYF.

The chain uses TRBV7-9 and TRBJ1-1; 10 bases are shared with TRBD1. V was pared by 1 base and J by 0 bases, with 8 bases of the junction left unmatched. CDR3 length: 18 residues. From germline, CDR1 is SEHNR and CDR2 FQNEAQ (reference sequence). The CDR3: CASSLDSTGGHMNTEAFF. The CDR3 DNA reads TGTGCCAGCAGCTTAGATTCGACAGGGGGCCATATGAACACTGAAGCTTTCTTT.

The chain recombines TRBV18 with TRBJ1-3, with 7 positions matching TRBD1. The germline gives CDR1 KGHSH, CDR2 LQKENI. The trim removed 8 bases at V and 2 bases at J, leaving 3 bases unmatched. CDR3 size: 13 residues. CDR3 sequence reads: CASTTGAGNTIYF. The CDR3 bases are TGTGCCAGCACAACAGGGGCTGGAAACACCATATATTTT.

The chain couples TRBV15 to TRBJ2-7; TRBD2 matches at 9 bases. Per the germline V gene, CDR1 is LNHNV and CDR2 is YYDKDF (reference sequence). Unmatched junction bases numbered 5, after V lost 5 bases and J lost 0 bases. This CDR3 has 15 residues. This CDR3 is CATSFPAGGSYEQYF. DNA of the CDR3: TGTGCCACCAGCTTCCCAGCGGGAGGCTCCTACGAGCAGTACTTC.

The chain carries TRBV6-5 and TRBJ2-2, with D perhaps matching TRBD1 (5 bases). The CDR3 contains 13 residues. From germline, CDR1 is MNHEY and CDR2 SVGAGI. The V gene lost 4 bases and the J gene lost 9 bases, with 12 bases spanning the gap. CDR3: CASSLTEFRELFF. The CDR3 DNA is TGTGCCAGCAGTTTGACAGAGTTTCGGGAGCTGTTTTTT.

The chain couples TRBV5-4 to TRBJ2-1; tentative D call: TRBD2 (6 bases). V lost 4 bases to trimming and J lost 0 bases, with 14 bases between them. Germline V gene sequence: CDR1 SGHNT, CDR2 YYREEE (reference sequence). The CDR3 totals 16 residues. The CDR3 here is CASSTGGISSYNEQFF. As DNA, the CDR3 is TGTGCCAGCAGCACCGGGGGTATAAGCTCCTACAATGAGCAGTTCTTC.

This chain links TRBV28 with TRBJ2-3; 10 bases are a match to TRBD1. The CDR3 loop spans 16 amino acids. Germline CDR1 MDHEN, CDR2 SYDVKM. V shed 5 bases, J shed 2 bases, and the junction held 7 bases outside the gene matches. In DNA form, the CDR3 reads TGTGCCAGCAGTACCCCCGGGACAGGGGACACAGATACGCAGTATTTT. Translating gives CASSTPGTGDTDTQYF.

The CDR3 DNA reads TGTGCTAGTGGTGCAAACTCCGGCACAGGTCACAATGAGCAGTTCTTC. Encoded protein: CASGANSGTGHNEQFF. The rearrangement joins TRBV12-5 to TRBJ2-1; D possibly corresponds to TRBD1 (5 bases). The ends were cut back, 5 bases at V and 5 bases at J, with 19 bases in the middle. Germline V lookup: CDR1 LGHNT, CDR2 FRNRAP. There are 16 residues in the CDR3.

This clone has a handful of counts. The gene calls are TRBV9 and TRBJ1-3, with 9 bases that match TRBD1. With V trimmed by 3 bases and J by 0 bases, 10 bases remained unmatched. Germline assignment: CDR1 SGDLS and CDR2 YYNGEE. The CDR3 runs 18 residues. The CDR3 sequence: CASSGGQGNTISGNTIYF. The CDR3 DNA sequence: TGTGCCAGCAGCGGCGGACAGGGGAATACTATCTCTGGAAACACCATATATTTT.

The chain links TRBV7-2 to TRBJ1-1; D is uncertain. The CDR3 has 14 residues. Germline-derived CDR1 and CDR2 are SGHTA and FQGNSA. V lost 5 bases to trimming and J lost 6 bases, with 16 bases between them. This chain's CDR3 is CASSLTGLDPEAFF. The CDR3 DNA is TGTGCCAGCAGCCTTACCGGACTAGATCCTGAAGCTTTCTTT.

The V call is TRBV5-1, the J call TRBJ2-3; TRBD2 aligns across 9 bases. V shed 0 bases, J shed 4 bases, and the junction held 3 bases outside the gene matches. The CDR3 consists of 15 residues. Germline-derived CDR1 and CDR2 are SGHRS and YFSETQ. CDR3 DNA sequence: TGCGCCAGCAGCTTGGGCGGGGGGGCCGCAGATACGCAGTATTTT. Its translation is CASSLGGGAADTQYF.

This clone occurred a few times. The V gene is TRBV29-1, the J gene TRBJ1-1, with unresolved D. The CDR3 is made up of 12 amino acids. V was clipped by 5 bases and J by 1 base, with 8 bases between them. The V gene's germline CDR1 is SQVTM and CDR2 ANQGSEA. The CDR3 protein is CSVPSGNTEAFF. Here the CDR3 DNA reads TGCAGCGTTCCGTCGGGGAACACTGAAGCTTTCTTT.

This clone was recorded once. The V gene is TRBV19, the J gene TRBJ2-3; 9 nucleotides match TRBD1. The ends lost 3 bases at V and 1 base at J; junction bases unmatched: 2. The germline V gene encodes CDR1 LNHDA and CDR2 SQIVND (reference sequence). This CDR3 has 15 residues. CDR3 amino acids: CASSIRTGGTDTQYF. The CDR3 DNA reads as TGTGCCAGTAGTATTCGGACAGGGGGCACAGATACGCAGTATTTT.

The J gene is TRBJ1-2, the V gene TRBV5-1; possibly TRBD1 for D (6 bases). V was shortened by 4 bases and J by 7 bases, with 14 bases between the two germline ends. The CDR3 is 13 residues long. Germline lookup yields CDR1 SGHRS and CDR2 YFSETQ. The CDR3 reads CASSGTGFGGYTF. The CDR3 DNA is TGCGCCAGCAGCGGAACAGGGTTCGGTGGCTACACCTTC.

The chain is built from TRBV30 and TRBJ1-5, with a possible D match to TRBD1 (5 bases). V gave up 3 bases and J gave up 0 bases, with 9 bases separating them. The CDR3 length is 14 residues. CDR1 is GTSNPN, CDR2 SVGIG, per germline (reference sequence). CDR3 coding DNA: TGTGCCTGGAGAGACAGCTATAGCAATCAGCCCCAGCATTTT. Its translation: CAWRDSYSNQPQHF.

This rearrangement joins TRBV5-5 to TRBJ1-4; maybe TRBD1 (5 bases). V shed 1 base and J shed 4 bases, with 17 bases lying between them. Per germline, CDR1 SGHKS and CDR2 YYEKEE (reference sequence). CDR3 length equals 17 residues. CDR3 coding DNA: TGTGCCAGCAGCTTGCGGGGGTCGTACCTCCTTAATGAAAAACTGTTTTTT. Its translation is CASSLRGSYLLNEKLFF.